This T cell receptor (beta chain) was sequenced in a study of vaccination and CD4 T cells after COVID-19. The study, taken as a whole, reports: A median of approximately 90% of reactive clones, in convalescent patients, became evident only post-vaccination.

Sample treatment: approximately 11-day PBMC culture with coronavirus spike peptide pools or control peptides (ViraFEST assay). This CDR3 spans 16 amino acids. Germline V gene sequence: CDR1 DFQATT, CDR2 SNEGSKA (reference sequence). Trimming cost V 5 bases and J 2 bases; bases outside gene matches: 6. On this clonotype: The antigen is not known.

The Oncomine TCR Beta short-read assay was applied to DNA of cultured CD4+ T cells. A single record per CDR3 protein comes from TCRdb applying MiXCR to the PCR reads. Altogether some 15,000 distinct CDR3 sequences are present, around 73% being singletons, with the ten largest covering 11%. The specimen sequenced was CD4+ T cells from blood, cultured in vitro. The chain combines TRBV20-1 with TRBJ2-7, with 16 bases identical to TRBD2. This clonotype was obtained from a human donor who had recovered from COVID-19. CDR3 residues: CSAQMGLAGGAYEQYF. The CDR3 bases are TGCAGTGCTCAAATGGGACTAGCGGGAGGGGCCTACGAGCAGTACTTC.